This is a list of T cell receptor beta chains from one sample in a study of spatial heterogeneity in lung cancer. One entry per CDR3 protein results from TCRdb running MiXCR on the 5' RACE reads. Found here are tens of thousands of distinct CDR3 sequences, 3.5% to 5.5% of them singletons; the top ten hold less than 35%. The source was PBMCs, collected at surgery. These receptors all stem from a male donor with early-stage non-small cell lung cancer. CDR3s include the opening cysteine and the closing phenylalanine or tryptophan. The D gene is left open where the match is weak. Some rows have no size entry. The others give once, few or many, or a class for an expanded clone.

clone size	V gene	D gene	J gene	CDR3 DNA	CDR3 protein
many	TRBV9	.	TRBJ1-3	TGTGCCAGCAGCGTAGGATGGTTCTCTGGAAACACCATATATTTT	CASSVGWFSGNTIYF
many	TRBV2	TRBD1	TRBJ1-4	TGTGCCAGCACAGACAGGGTGACTAATGAAAAACTGTTTTTT	CASTDRVTNEKLFF
many	TRBV7-3	.	TRBJ2-5	TGTGCCAGCAGCTTAACGGGGGCTAGCGGACAAGAGACCCAGTACTTC	CASSLTGASGQETQYF
.	TRBV15	TRBD1	TRBJ2-7	TGTGCCACCAGCATGACCGGGACAGCCGCCGAGCAGTACTTC	CATSMTGTAAEQYF
.	TRBV11-3	.	TRBJ2-1	TGTGCCAGCAGCTTCAAGGGGGGGCCAAGTGAGCAGTTCTTC	CASSFKGGPSEQFF
many	TRBV12-3/TRBV12-4	.	TRBJ1-5	TGTGCCAGCTTCACTGAGGGCATAAGCAATCAGCCCCAGCATTTT	CASFTEGISNQPQHF
many	TRBV28	.	TRBJ2-4	TGTGCCAGCAGTCCAAGGCTAGGGTTAAACATTCAGTACTTC	CASSPRLGLNIQYF
many	TRBV27	.	TRBJ2-5	TGTGCCAGCAGTTTAGGGGGGGGGCAGTGGGAGACCCAGTACTTC	CASSLGGGQWETQYF
many	TRBV7-6	.	TRBJ2-5	TGTGCCAGCAGACGAAACCCAGGCCAAGAGACCCAGTACTTC	CASRRNPGQETQYF
many	TRBV12-3/TRBV12-4	.	TRBJ2-7	TGTGCCAGCAGTAGGGGAAGCCTCACCTACGAGCAGTACTTC	CASSRGSLTYEQYF
many	TRBV5-6	.	TRBJ1-5	TGTGCCAGCAGCTTGGGTAGGGCGGGGGCAAGGAATCAGCCCCAGCATTTT	CASSLGRAGARNQPQHF
many	TRBV24-1	.	TRBJ1-2	TGTGCCACCAGTGATGGGGAACGCGGCTACACCTTC	CATSDGERGYTF
many	TRBV7-6	.	TRBJ2-5	TGTGCCAGCAGCTTAGTCGGTGAGACCCAGTACTTC	CASSLVGETQYF
many	TRBV12-3/TRBV12-4	.	TRBJ2-3	TGTGCCAGCAGTTTAGGAGGAGGGCCTCGCACAGATACGCAGTATTTT	CASSLGGGPRTDTQYF
once	TRBV9	TRBD2	TRBJ2-5	TGTGCCAGCAGCCCTCCGGGACTAGTAGGTGGGACCCAGTACTTC	CASSPPGLVGGTQYF
many	TRBV7-9	.	TRBJ1-5	TGTGCCAGCAGCTCGGGCGACGGATATCAGCCCCAGCATTTT	CASSSGDGYQPQHF
.	TRBV3-1	.	TRBJ1-3	TGTGCCAGCAGCCGAGGGAGCTCTGGAAACACCATATATTTT	CASSRGSSGNTIYF
few	TRBV14	.	TRBJ1-1	TGTGCCAGCAGCCAAGGCTGGGGCTCTGAAGCTTTCTTT	CASSQGWGSEAFF
many	TRBV7-2	TRBD2	TRBJ2-5	TGTGCCAGCAGCCTCCAGGGCGGCGGGAGCAGCCAAGAGACCCAGTACTTC	CASSLQGGGSSQETQYF
many	TRBV4-1	TRBD2	TRBJ2-7	TGCGCCAGCAGCCCTGGACTAGCGGGAGGTAGCCCTTACGAGCAGTACTTC	CASSPGLAGGSPYEQYF
many	TRBV2	TRBD1	TRBJ2-7	TGTGCCAGCAGTTGGACAGGGTTATCCGAGCAGTACTTC	CASSWTGLSEQYF
many	TRBV28	.	TRBJ1-6	TGTGCCAGCAGAAGGGCAACCGGGCGCTCACCCCTCCACTTT	CASRRATGRSPLHF
many	TRBV6-5	TRBD1	TRBJ2-2	TGTGCCAGCAGTTACCAGGGGGTGCGCGCGAACACCGGGGAGCTGTTTTTT	CASSYQGVRANTGELFF
many	TRBV5-1	.	TRBJ1-4	TGCGCCAGCAGTGGGATGAGTGAAAAACTGTTTTTT	CASSGMSEKLFF
many	TRBV5-1	.	TRBJ1-3	TGCGCCAGCAGCTTATCGGCAACGGGAAACACCATATATTTT	CASSLSATGNTIYF
many	TRBV20-1	TRBD2	TRBJ2-3	TGCAGTGCCCGAGGACTAGCGGGAGGGGGAGATACGCAGTATTTT	CSARGLAGGGDTQYF
many	TRBV19	.	TRBJ2-2	TGTGCCAGTAGGGGGAGTCACACCGGGGAGCTGTTTTTT	CASRGSHTGELFF
many	TRBV27	TRBD1	TRBJ2-4	TGTGCCAGCAGTTCTGACGGGACAGGGGGGATGTTAGCCAAAAACATTCAGTACTTC	CASSSDGTGGMLAKNIQYF
many	TRBV29-1	.	TRBJ2-1	TGCAGCGTTGAATCTAGCATCTGGTATTACAATGAGCAGTTCTTC	CSVESSIWYYNEQFF
many	TRBV18	.	TRBJ1-6	TGTGCCAGCTCGTCGGCATCCTATAATTCACCCCTCCACTTT	CASSSASYNSPLHF
many	TRBV6-6	TRBD2	TRBJ2-2	TGTGCCAGCAGTTATCCGAGTTTCCTAGCGGGAGAAAAAGGGGAGCTGTTTTTT	CASSYPSFLAGEKGELFF
many	TRBV11-2	TRBD2	TRBJ2-2	TGTGCCAGCAGAGAGACTAGCGGGCTTACCGGGGAGCTGTTTTTT	CASRETSGLTGELFF
many	TRBV20-1	.	TRBJ2-2	TGCAGTGCTCCAACGGATGCCGGGGAGCTGTTTTTT	CSAPTDAGELFF
many	TRBV19	.	TRBJ2-1	TGTGCCAGTAGTTCTAGGACAGCCTCCTACAATGAGCAGTTCTTC	CASSSRTASYNEQFF
many	TRBV7-8	TRBD2	TRBJ2-7	TGTGCCAGCAGCCCCCGGACTAGCGGGACCTACGAGCAGTACTTC	CASSPRTSGTYEQYF
many	TRBV29-1	.	TRBJ2-1	TGCAGCGTTGTGGGGGCTGGACCGAATTACAATGAGCAGTTCTTC	CSVVGAGPNYNEQFF
many	TRBV6-2/TRBV6-3	TRBD1	TRBJ1-2	TGTGCCAGCAGACCGGGCCCCCGGGACAGGCCCCAGTACGGCTACACCTTC	CASRPGPRDRPQYGYTF
many	TRBV20-1	TRBD2	TRBJ2-3	TGCAGCACCATAGCGGGAGGGCCCACAGATACGCAGTATTTT	CSTIAGGPTDTQYF
few	TRBV7-8	.	TRBJ2-3	TGTGCCAGCAGCTTAAGGGGCGCAGGCAGCACAGATACGCAGTATTTT	CASSLRGAGSTDTQYF
many	TRBV7-9	.	TRBJ2-5	TGTGCCAGCTCCCGGGAGACCCAGTACTTC	CASSRETQYF
.	TRBV12-3/TRBV12-4	.	TRBJ2-7	TGTGCCAGCAGTTTTGGGGACGAGCAGTACTTC	CASSFGDEQYF
.	TRBV27	.	TRBJ2-7	TGTGCCAGCAGTTTTAGAGGCGAATACGAGCAGTACTTC	CASSFRGEYEQYF
many	TRBV20-1	TRBD1	TRBJ1-3	TGCAGTGCCTCCCGGGACAGGGGTAACACCATATATTTT	CSASRDRGNTIYF